This T cell receptor beta chain was sequenced for a study of blood T cell repertoires in COVID-19. The authors' processing: Amplification of reference gene primers provided the estimated nucleated cell counts. Repertoires were generated with immunoSEQ multiplex PCR, while TCRdb's copy carries only in-frame clones and drops some. V and J calls and clone size are copied from that table; D and trimming were computed from the DNA. This sample has 65,000 to 90,000 clones, with 88% found just once. A note on this clone: At one end the junction does not follow the germline gene, possibly because of a read error.

Looked up from germline, CDR1 is KGHDR and CDR2 is SFDVKD. This CDR3 has 15 amino acids. Source material: peripheral blood. The rearrangement links TRBV24-1 to TRBJ1-2, with 7 bases identical to TRBD1. The clonotype was recovered from a human donor in a cohort sampled during active COVID-19. CDR3 DNA sequence: TGTGCCACCAGTTATTTGGGGCGACAGGGAAGGGGCTACACCTTC. Its protein is CATSYLGRQGRGYTF.